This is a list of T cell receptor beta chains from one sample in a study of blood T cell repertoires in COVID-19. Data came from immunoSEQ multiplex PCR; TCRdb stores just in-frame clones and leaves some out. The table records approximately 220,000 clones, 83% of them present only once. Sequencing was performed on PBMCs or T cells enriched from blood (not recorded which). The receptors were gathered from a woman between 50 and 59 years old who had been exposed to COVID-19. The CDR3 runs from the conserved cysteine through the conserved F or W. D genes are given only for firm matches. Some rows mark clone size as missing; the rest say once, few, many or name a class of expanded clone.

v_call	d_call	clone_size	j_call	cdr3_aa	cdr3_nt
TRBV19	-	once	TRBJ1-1	CASSIAGLVAPEAFF	TGTGCCAGTAGTATAGCAGGGCTTGTGGCGCCTGAAGCTTTCTTT
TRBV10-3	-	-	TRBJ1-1	CAIKVVPDTEAFF	TGTGCCATCAAAGTAGTCCCGGACACTGAAGCTTTCTTT
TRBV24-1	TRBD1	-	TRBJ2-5	CATSDSPGQGRQETQYF	TGTGCCACCAGTGATTCTCCGGGACAGGGGAGGCAAGAGACCCAGTACTTC
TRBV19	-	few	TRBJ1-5	CASSSGYNQPQHF	TGTGCCAGTAGTTCGGGGTACAATCAGCCCCAGCATTTT
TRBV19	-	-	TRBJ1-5	CASSTTGGSQPQHF	TGTGCCAGTAGTACTACGGGGGGGAGTCAGCCCCAGCATTTT
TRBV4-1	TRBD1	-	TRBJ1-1	CASSQEGTGGRNTEAFF	TGCGCCAGCAGCCAAGAAGGGACAGGGGGCAGGAACACTGAAGCTTTCTTT
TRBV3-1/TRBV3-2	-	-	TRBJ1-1	CASSLQRGRKGGRTEAFF	TGTGCCAGCAGCCTCCAAAGGGGTCGAAAGGGCGGAAGGACTGAAGCTTTCTTT
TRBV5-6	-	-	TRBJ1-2	CASSLGRTDGYTF	TGTGCCAGCAGCTTGGGTCGGACAGATGGCTACACCTTC
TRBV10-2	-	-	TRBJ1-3	CASSDPSAGNTIYF	TGCGCCAGCAGCGACCCCTCGGCCGGGAACACCATATATTTT
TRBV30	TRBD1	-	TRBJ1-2	CAWQDRDRGPGYTF	TGTGCCTGGCAAGACCGGGACAGGGGGCCTGGCTACACCTTC
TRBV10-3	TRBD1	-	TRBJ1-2	CAISESYTGDGYTF	TGTGCCATCAGTGAGTCGTACACAGGGGATGGCTACACCTTC
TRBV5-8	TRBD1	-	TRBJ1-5	CASSFTLGQGAQAQHF	TGTGCCAGCAGCTTTACCCTTGGACAGGGGGCGCAGGCCCAGCATTTT
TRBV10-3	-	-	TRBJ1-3	CAIAADWGNTIYF	TGTGCCATCGCGGCTGACTGGGGAAACACCATATATTTT
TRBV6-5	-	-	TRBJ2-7	CASSTGTLSYEQYF	TGTGCCAGCAGTACAGGGACCCTTTCCTACGAGCAGTACTTC
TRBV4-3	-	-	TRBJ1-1	CASSQDQSSMNTEAFF	TGCGCCAGCAGCCAAGACCAGTCTTCGATGAACACTGAAGCTTTCTTT
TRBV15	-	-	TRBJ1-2	CATSNAGSNYGYTF	TGTGCCACCAGCAATGCCGGTTCTAACTATGGCTACACCTTC
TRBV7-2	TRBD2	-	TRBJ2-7	CASSLAGTRDEQYF	TGTGCCAGCAGCTTAGCCGGGACTAGAGACGAGCAGTACTTC
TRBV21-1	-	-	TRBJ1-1	CASSKEGNTEAFF	TGTGCCAGCAGCAAGGAGGGGAACACTGAAGCTTTCTTT
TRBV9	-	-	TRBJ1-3	CASSVEVGGGTGNTIYF	TGTGCCAGCAGCGTAGAGGTCGGAGGAGGGACTGGAAACACCATATATTTT
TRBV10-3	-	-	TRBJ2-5	CAISETVTGKETQYF	TGTGCCATCAGTGAGACCGTTACAGGGAAAGAGACCCAGTACTTC
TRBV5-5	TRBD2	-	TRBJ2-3	CASSLGLARDTQYF	TGTGCCAGCAGCTTAGGACTAGCGAGAGATACGCAGTATTTT
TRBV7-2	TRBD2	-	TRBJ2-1	CASSLLAGAEGEQFF	TGTGCCAGCAGCCTCTTAGCGGGGGCCGAGGGTGAGCAGTTCTTC
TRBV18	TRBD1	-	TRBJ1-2	CASSPWQGDGFNYGYTF	TGTGCCAGCTCACCATGGCAGGGGGACGGATTTAACTATGGCTACACCTTC
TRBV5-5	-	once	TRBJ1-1	CASSPGFGDTEAFF	TGTGCCAGCAGCCCGGGGTTCGGAGACACTGAAGCTTTCTTT
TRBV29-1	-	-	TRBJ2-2	CSGTRRGSGELFF	TGCAGCGGCACCCGGCGAGGGAGCGGGGAGCTGTTTTTT
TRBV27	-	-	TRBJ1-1	CASSLSPRPNTEAFF	TGTGCCAGCAGTTTATCTCCCAGGCCGAACACTGAAGCTTTCTTT
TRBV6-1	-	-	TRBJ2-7	CASSDSRTLYEQYF	TGTGCCAGCAGTGATTCTAGGACACTGTACGAGCAGTACTTC
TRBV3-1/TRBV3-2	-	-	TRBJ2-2	CASSQAAGTGELFF	TGTGCCAGCAGCCAAGCAGCGGGCACCGGGGAGCTGTTTTTT